This T cell receptor (beta chain) derives from a study of Ad26.COV2.S vaccination and SARS-CoV-2 variants. The wider study: Donor got 5x10^10 or 1x10^11 viral particles of Ad26.COV2.S.

With 7 bases removed from V and 11 bases from J, the gap between germline ends came to 20 bases. Germline loops: CDR1 LGHNT, CDR2 FRNRAP. The CDR3 is 13 amino acids. Measured with immunoSEQ multiplex PCR; TCRdb has only the in-frame clones, and not every one. The sample records under 500,000 clones, approximately 92% being singletons. Findings of the study overall: Breadth of non-spike TCRs did not differ between vaccinees and placebo recipients. Reportedly, after vaccination the spike-specific CD8+ and CD4+ T cell responses displayed substantial breadth.

In regard to this clone: Its cognate antigen is unknown.

Specified treatment: over 15 received Ad26.COV2.S at low or high dose, single or two shots; roughly 5 received placebo; per-sample allocation not given. The investigators took samples on day 63 after the first vaccine or placebo injection. Expressing Wuhan-strain SARS-CoV-2 spike, an Ad26 vector served as the vaccine. The sample was peripheral blood, taken in a trial of Ad26.COV2.S vaccine versus placebo. The sequence was collected from a person between 18 and 60 years old who received the Ad26.COV2.S COVID-19 vaccine or a placebo. The V gene is TRBV12-5, the J gene TRBJ1-1, with D possibly TRBD1 on 5 matching bases. CDR3: CASAFQGKEGAFF. CDR3 nucleotides: TGTGCTAGTGCTTTCCAGGGAAAAGAAGGGGCTTTCTTT. Using reference TRBV12-5 and TRBJ1-1 for the parts outside the CDR3, the full variable domain is DARVTQTPRHKVTEMGQEVTMRCQPILGHNTVFWYRQTMMQGLELLAYFRNRAPLDDSGMPKDRFSAEMPDATLATLKIQPSEPRDSAVYFCASAFQGKEGAFFGQGTRLTVV.